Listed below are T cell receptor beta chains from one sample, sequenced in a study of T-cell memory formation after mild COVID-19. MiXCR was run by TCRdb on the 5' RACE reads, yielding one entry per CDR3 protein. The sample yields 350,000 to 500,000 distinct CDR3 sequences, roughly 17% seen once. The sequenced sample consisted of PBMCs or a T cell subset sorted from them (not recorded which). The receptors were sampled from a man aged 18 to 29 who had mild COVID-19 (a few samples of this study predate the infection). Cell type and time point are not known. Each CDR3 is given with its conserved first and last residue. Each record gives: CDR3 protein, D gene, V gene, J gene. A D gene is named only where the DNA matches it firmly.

CASSSGHPESPLHF	NA	TRBV5-1	TRBJ1-6
CASSFSVVEEKLFF	NA	TRBV12-3/TRBV12-4	TRBJ1-4
CASSPTTVIGNTIYF	NA	TRBV18	TRBJ1-3
CASSSTGTGKYEQYF	NA	TRBV7-6	TRBJ2-7
CASSLISGGSRSSYNEQFF	TRBD2	TRBV7-3	TRBJ2-1
CASRAPGANTGELFF	NA	TRBV7-3	TRBJ2-2
CASSTRTPNTGELFF	NA	TRBV7-6	TRBJ2-2
CASSLVVGNYNEQFF	NA	TRBV7-2	TRBJ2-1
CASSFSKPGGAYGYTF	NA	TRBV27	TRBJ1-2
CASSYVAGKNQPQHF	NA	TRBV6-5	TRBJ1-5
CASSLGPPGTYEQYF	NA	TRBV12-3/TRBV12-4	TRBJ2-7
CASSRQGSVASYEQYF	TRBD1	TRBV12-3/TRBV12-4	TRBJ2-7
CASSQYRGSSYGYTF	TRBD1	TRBV4-1	TRBJ1-2
CASSLRAVAASTDTQYF	NA	TRBV7-9	TRBJ2-3
CASSFRVITDTQYF	NA	TRBV5-1	TRBJ2-3
CASSLEVRATEAFF	NA	TRBV5-1	TRBJ1-1
CASSPRLRDGYTF	NA	TRBV14	TRBJ1-2
CASSSIGGTPETQYF	TRBD2	TRBV6-5	TRBJ2-5
CASSPGASYNEQFF	NA	TRBV2	TRBJ2-1
CARSHPGGTEAFF	TRBD1	TRBV4-1	TRBJ1-1
CASSPGGPRPNEQFF	NA	TRBV9	TRBJ2-1
CASSQDSGGLTDTQYF	TRBD2	TRBV4-3	TRBJ2-3
CASSLAGSVTAFF	NA	TRBV7-2	TRBJ1-1
CASSVQGENTEAFF	TRBD1	TRBV6-4	TRBJ1-1
CASRPPAGSSYNEQFF	NA	TRBV23-1	TRBJ2-1
CASSQDSGAGQPQHF	NA	TRBV4-3	TRBJ1-5
CASTRSAGGVYEQYF	TRBD2	TRBV27	TRBJ2-7
CASRGTTISSYEQYF	NA	TRBV6-2/TRBV6-3	TRBJ2-7
CAVSPPGGRGYGYTF	NA	TRBV7-9	TRBJ1-2
CSATGTGAEKLFF	TRBD1	TRBV29-1	TRBJ1-4
CASSQGDSSRYGYTF	TRBD1	TRBV6-5	TRBJ1-2
CASSQGLSNQPQHF	NA	TRBV6-2/TRBV6-3	TRBJ1-5
CASSQDRDRRTYNSPLHF	NA	TRBV3-1	TRBJ1-6
CASSPDGTASNEQFF	TRBD1	TRBV7-3	TRBJ2-1
CASREQTGEGYTF	TRBD1	TRBV25-1	TRBJ1-2
CASSSVWGLNTGELFF	NA	TRBV5-1	TRBJ2-2
CASSHGGISETQYF	NA	TRBV4-3	TRBJ2-5
CASSQDSRLAVFQETQYF	TRBD2	TRBV4-1	TRBJ2-5
CASRSGGDTQYF	TRBD1	TRBV7-9	TRBJ2-3
CSASSQRRDTQYF	NA	TRBV20-1	TRBJ2-3
CASSLGYGANVLTF	NA	TRBV6-5	TRBJ2-6
CASSLAGEDNEQFF	NA	TRBV18	TRBJ2-1
CASSEGVEKLFF	NA	TRBV25-1	TRBJ1-4
CASSLGSGGEETQYF	TRBD2	TRBV7-2	TRBJ2-5
CASSKWGQGENEQYF	TRBD1	TRBV18	TRBJ2-7
CASSSKAGGPHTQYF	TRBD2	TRBV5-1	TRBJ2-3
CAISESTGRTPLHF	NA	TRBV10-3	TRBJ1-6
CASSASDNTGELFF	NA	TRBV9	TRBJ2-2